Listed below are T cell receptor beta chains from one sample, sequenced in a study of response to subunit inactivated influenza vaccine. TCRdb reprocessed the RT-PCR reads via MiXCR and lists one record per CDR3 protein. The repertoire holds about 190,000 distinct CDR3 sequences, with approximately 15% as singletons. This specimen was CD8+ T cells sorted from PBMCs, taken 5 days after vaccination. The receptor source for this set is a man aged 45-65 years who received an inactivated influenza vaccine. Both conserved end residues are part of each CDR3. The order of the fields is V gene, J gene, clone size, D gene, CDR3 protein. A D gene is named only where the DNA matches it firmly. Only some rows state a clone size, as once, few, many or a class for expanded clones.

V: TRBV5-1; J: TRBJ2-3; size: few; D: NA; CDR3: CASSLETDTQYF
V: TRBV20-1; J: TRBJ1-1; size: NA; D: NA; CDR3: CSASPETMNTEAFF
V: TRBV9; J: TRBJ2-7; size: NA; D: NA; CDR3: CASSGKDSTYEQYF
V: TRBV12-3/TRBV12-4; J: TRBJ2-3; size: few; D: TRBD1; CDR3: CASSTEGATSTDTQYF
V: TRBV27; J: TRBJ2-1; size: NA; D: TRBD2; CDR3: CASSLAGLANEQFF
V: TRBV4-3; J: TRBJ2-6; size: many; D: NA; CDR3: CASSQVSSGANVLTF
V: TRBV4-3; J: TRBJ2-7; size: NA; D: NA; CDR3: CASSQVKGSSYEQYF
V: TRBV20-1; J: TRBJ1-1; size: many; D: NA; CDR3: CSVPEAFF
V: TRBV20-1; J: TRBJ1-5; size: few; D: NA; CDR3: CSARDVGGHQPQHF
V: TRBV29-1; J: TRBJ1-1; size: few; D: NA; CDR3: CSVGWGGTEAFF
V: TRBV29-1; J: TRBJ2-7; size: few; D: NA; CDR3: CSVVASKGLYEQYF
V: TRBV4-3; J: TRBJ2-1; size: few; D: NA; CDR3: CASSQMLINEQFF
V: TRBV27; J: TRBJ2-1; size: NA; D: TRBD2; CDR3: CASSLSGRAGSYNEQFF
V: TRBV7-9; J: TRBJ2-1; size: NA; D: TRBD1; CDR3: CASSLDRGDNEQFF
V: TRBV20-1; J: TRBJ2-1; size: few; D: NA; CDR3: CSARSIGQYEQFF
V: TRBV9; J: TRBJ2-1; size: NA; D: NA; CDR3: CASSVSGQSYNEQFF
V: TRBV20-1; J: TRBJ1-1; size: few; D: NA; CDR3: CSATQGVRTEAFF
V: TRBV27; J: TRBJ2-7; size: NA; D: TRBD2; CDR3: CASSLSWRGGYEQYF
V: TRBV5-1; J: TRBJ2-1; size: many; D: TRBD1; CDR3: CASRGDRDEQFF
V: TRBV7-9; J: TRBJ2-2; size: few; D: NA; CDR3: CASSPVLATGELFF
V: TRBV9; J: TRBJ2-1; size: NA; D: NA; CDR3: CASSETSTHEQFF
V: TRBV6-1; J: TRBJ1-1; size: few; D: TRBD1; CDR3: CASSIGQGGVAFF
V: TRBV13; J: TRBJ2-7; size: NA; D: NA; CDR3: CASKREGGLYEQYF
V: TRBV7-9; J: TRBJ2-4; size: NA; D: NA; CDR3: CASSTPDTKNIQYF
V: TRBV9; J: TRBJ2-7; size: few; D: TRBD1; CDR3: CASSVGGTGGEQYF
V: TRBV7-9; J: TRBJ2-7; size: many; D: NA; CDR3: CASSAAQGETHYYEQYF
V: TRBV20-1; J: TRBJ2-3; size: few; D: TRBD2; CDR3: CSASSLAGATDTQYF
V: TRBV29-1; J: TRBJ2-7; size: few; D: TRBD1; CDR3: CSVGGTGVGYEQYF
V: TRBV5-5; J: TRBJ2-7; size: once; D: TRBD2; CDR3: CASSFYPGLKEGEQYF
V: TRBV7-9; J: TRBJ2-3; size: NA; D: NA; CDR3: CASSLPDPSSTDTQYF
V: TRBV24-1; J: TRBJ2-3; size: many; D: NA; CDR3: CATSDLQGLGTTDTQYF
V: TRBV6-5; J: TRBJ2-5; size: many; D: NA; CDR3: CASSYFFRENEETQYF
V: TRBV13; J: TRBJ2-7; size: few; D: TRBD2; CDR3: CASSAGTSFSYEQYF
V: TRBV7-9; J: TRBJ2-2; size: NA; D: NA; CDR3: CASSFSANTGELFF
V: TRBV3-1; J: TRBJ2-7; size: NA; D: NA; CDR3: CASSPGPDTYEQYF
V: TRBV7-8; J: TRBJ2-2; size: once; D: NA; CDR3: CASSYLGTLGDYTGELFF
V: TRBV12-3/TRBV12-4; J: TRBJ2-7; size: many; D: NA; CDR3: CASSYVRDSEQYF
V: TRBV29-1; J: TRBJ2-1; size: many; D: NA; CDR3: CSVWGLEGISYNEQFF
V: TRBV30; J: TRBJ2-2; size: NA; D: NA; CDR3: CAWSIGTGELFF
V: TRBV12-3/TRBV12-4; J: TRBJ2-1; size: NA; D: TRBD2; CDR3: CASSLVGLASNEQFF
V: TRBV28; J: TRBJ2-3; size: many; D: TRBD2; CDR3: CASSLLLAGGPDTQYF
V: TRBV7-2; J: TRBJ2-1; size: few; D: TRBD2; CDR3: CASSLAGLAAYNEQFF
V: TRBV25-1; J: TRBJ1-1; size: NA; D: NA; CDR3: CASREHGGSEAFF
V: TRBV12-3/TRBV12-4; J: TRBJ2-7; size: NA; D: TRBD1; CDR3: CASISSGTGFYEQYF
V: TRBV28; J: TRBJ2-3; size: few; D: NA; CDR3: CATQPVLGGPGTQYF
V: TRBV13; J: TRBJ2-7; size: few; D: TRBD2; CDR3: CASSPRGRGGRSNEQYF
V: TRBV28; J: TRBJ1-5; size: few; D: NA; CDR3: CASSIRRYNNQPQHF
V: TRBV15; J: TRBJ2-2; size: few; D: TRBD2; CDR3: CATSRVLGGDTGELFF
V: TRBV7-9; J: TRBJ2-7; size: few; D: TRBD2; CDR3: CASSAGLAGEGEQYF